The clone carrying this T cell receptor beta chain has ten or more counts. One base away lies a much larger clone, so this may be a sequencing read error. The data originate from a study of T cells in Graves' hyperthyroidism and ophthalmopathy. Trimming stripped 5 bases from V and 0 bases from J, with 17 bases between. The CDR3 spans 17 residues. CDR1 is MDHEN, CDR2 SYDVKM, per germline. From RNA transcripts, TCR beta CDR3 regions were amplified. HTBI primers were the set used in a first-round RT-PCR of the TCR CDR3. TCRdb independently ran MiXCR on the multiplex PCR reads; one entry per CDR3 protein. The data hold some 700,000 distinct CDR3 sequences, with 17% observed a single time. Clinical symptoms, serum thyroxine, TRAb, thyroid ultrasound and orbital computed tomography established diagnosis.

The sequence came from a man aged 45 to 65 with Graves' hyperthyroidism. Sample: blood. The chain employs TRBV28 and TRBJ2-1; D gene uncertain. CDR3 in amino acids: CASSPPPRPSSYNEQFF. The CDR3 DNA reads TGTGCCAGCAGTCCTCCCCCTCGACCGAGCTCCTACAATGAGCAGTTCTTC.